This T cell receptor beta chain was sequenced in a study of T cell clonality in common variable immunodeficiency (dated by TCRdb to between 2015 and 2017). CDR1 MNHEY and CDR2 SVGEGT were looked up in the germline V gene. Counted from cysteine to phenylalanine, this CDR3 has 14 amino acids. The DNA has 33 bases, all within the CDR3, and is read from base 1. The sample holds a few counts of this clone. Its antigen is currently not known. The read falls 3 residues short of the CDR3 end, and the missing part is taken from the germline J gene. Equivalent amounts of genomic DNA from CVID and control samples were used as sequencing input. For every sample, a 60 bp segment covering the rearranged TCRbeta CDR3 region was amplified and then sequenced. The immunoSEQ assay, a bias-corrected multiplex PCR combined with high-throughput sequencing, was used for TCRbeta amplification. The authors processed their data as follows. Each unique nucleotide sequence was treated as a clone and annotated with V, D and J genes, copy number and frequency. Sequences were labeled productive if in frame, and non-productive if out of frame or containing stop codons. As previously described, Shannon's entropy was used to calculate clonality. The predicted amino acid sequences of productive clones were used to derive mean CDR3 Kyte-Doolittle hydropathy. Using the R hclust function, scaled V gene usage was clustered hierarchically with Manhattan distance and complete linkage. To assess clone sharing by CDR3 amino acid sequence, 12 repertoires per group were resampled over 100 rounds. The repertoires were screened for 65 to 75 published EBV-specific TCRbeta sequences and a few hundred published CMV-specific TCRbeta sequences. Analysis left out a couple of CVID samples that produced under 10,000 sequences, so 35 to 50 CVID repertoires remained. Not all clones reach the TCRdb copy of this immuneACCESS table, which keeps in-frame sequences only. Checked studies attribute under half of the gap to unresolved V genes and leave the rest unexplained. The V and J calls and clone size come from that table; D and trimming were worked out from the DNA. Across this sample, approximately 50,000 clones were tabulated and none appeared just once. The ten top clones hold around 0.8% of the sample.

General study outcomes and caveats: Even though DNA input was the same, control samples had an average of roughly 76,000 unique sequences each, compared with roughly 34,000 in CVID samples. Differences among patients in the CVID cohort limited the correlations between repertoire features and clinical complications. It was noted by the authors that sequencing of the repertoires of T cell subpopulations would be needed to clarify the cause of the increased clonality in CVID. Fewer deletions and N-nucleotide insertions were reportedly observed in CVID TCRbeta sequences, and highly modified clones with 13 or more V deletions were reportedly absent from CVID TCRbeta sequences. TCRbeta clonality was higher in CVID subjects than in healthy controls (t-test p = 0.018), and the increase was most characteristic of about a third of subjects. Healthy controls shared more TCRbeta clones with each other than CVID subjects shared among themselves (p < 0.0001).

Predominantly Caucasian heritage was noted among both the CVID patients and the healthy controls. From each donor, about 5 to 8.5 ml of heparinized peripheral whole blood was collected. Genomic DNA from adults with common variable immune deficiency (CVID) and from healthy adult controls was used to sequence TCRbeta CDR3 repertoires. A total of some 22 healthy adult volunteers (roughly twelve female and around 10 male; age range roughly 23 to 66 years, mean age around 35) were included in the control group. Diluted blood was density-centrifuged over Hypaque 1077 or Ficoll-Paque to isolate peripheral blood mononuclear cells. Genomic DNA was extracted from unsorted mononuclear cells by Qiagen column purification or by a centrifugation-based method.

The source is a person between 18 and 75 years old in good health. This sequence uses TRBV6-2 or TRBV6-3 and TRBJ1-2; the D gene assignment is ambiguous. Sequenced input: peripheral blood mononuclear cells. Incomplete CDR3 DNA: TGTGCCAGCAGTTCCGAGAAAGAGTACAATGAC. Translated, it gives CASSSEKEYND. The complete CDR3 protein is CASSSEKEYNDYTF.